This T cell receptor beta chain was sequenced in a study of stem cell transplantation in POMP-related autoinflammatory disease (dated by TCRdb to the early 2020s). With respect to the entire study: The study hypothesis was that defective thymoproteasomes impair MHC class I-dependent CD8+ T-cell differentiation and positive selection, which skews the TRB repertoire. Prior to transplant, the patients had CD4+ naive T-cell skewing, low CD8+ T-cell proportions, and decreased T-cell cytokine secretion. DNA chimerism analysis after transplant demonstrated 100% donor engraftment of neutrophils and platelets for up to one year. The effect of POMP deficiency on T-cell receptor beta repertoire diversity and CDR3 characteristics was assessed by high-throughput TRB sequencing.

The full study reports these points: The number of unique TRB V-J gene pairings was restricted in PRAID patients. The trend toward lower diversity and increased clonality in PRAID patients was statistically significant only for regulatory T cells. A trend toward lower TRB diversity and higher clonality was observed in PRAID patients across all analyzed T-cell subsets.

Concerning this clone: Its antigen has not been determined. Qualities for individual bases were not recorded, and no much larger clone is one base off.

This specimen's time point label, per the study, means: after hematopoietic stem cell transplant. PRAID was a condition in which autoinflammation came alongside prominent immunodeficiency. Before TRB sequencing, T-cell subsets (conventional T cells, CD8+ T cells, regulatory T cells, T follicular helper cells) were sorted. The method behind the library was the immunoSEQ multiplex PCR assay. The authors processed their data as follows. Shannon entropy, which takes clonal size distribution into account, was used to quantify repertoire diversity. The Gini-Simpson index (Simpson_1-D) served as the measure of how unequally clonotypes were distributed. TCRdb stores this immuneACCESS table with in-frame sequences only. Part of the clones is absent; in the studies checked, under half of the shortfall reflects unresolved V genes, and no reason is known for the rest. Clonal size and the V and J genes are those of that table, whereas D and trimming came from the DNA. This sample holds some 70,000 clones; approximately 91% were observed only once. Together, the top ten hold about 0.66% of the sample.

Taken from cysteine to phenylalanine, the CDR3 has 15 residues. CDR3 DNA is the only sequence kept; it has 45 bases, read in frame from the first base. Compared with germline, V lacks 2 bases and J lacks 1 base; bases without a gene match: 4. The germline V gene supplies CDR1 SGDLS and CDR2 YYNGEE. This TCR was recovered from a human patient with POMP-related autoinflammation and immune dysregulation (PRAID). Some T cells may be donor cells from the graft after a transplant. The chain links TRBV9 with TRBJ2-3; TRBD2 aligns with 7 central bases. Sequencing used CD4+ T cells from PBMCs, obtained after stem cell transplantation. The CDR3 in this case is CASSVSGGGTDTQYF. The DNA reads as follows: TGTGCCAGCAGCGTTAGTGGGGGGGGCACAGATACGCAGTATTTT.